This TCR beta chain was sequenced in a study of shared clonotypes between healthy human individuals. All the donors were Caucasian adults who lived in Nashville, Tennessee. The V end was cut by 2 bases, the J end by 0 bases, with 14 bases between. The germline V gene encodes CDR1 MNHNS and CDR2 SASEGT. CDR3 length: 16 residues. Only in-frame clones appear in the TCRdb table, and some are missing; sequencing was by immunoSEQ multiplex PCR. This sample has about 2,500,000 clones; just over 90% occur once, and the top ten carry around 0.15%. This clonotype originated in a man between 18 and 35 years old in good health. The rearrangement links TRBV6-1 to TRBJ2-7; tentatively, D is TRBD1 (5 bases). Sequenced: naive CD4+ T cells sorted from blood. Subset: CD45RA+ positively selected. The CDR3 DNA is TGTGCCAGCAGTGAATCGGCAGGGTGGGCCTCCTACGAGCAGTACTTC. This sequence encodes CASSESAGWASYEQYF.